One sample yielded the 27 T cell receptor beta chains listed below, sequenced in a study of T-cell memory formation after mild COVID-19. From the 5' RACE reads, TCRdb called clonotypes with MiXCR, one entry per CDR3 protein. The sample has roughly 340,000 distinct CDR3 sequences, about 20% seen once; the top ten hold 21%. Sequencing used PBMCs or a T cell subset sorted from them (not recorded which). The receptors originated from a man aged 18-30 years who had mild COVID-19 (a few samples of this study predate the infection). Cell type and time point are not known.

The gene calls are TRBV2 and TRBJ2-5; 11 bases are shared with TRBD2. The length of the CDR3 is 16 residues. Trimming removed 4 bases from V and 4 bases from J; junction bases left unmatched: 8. Germline V gives CDR1 SNHLY, CDR2 FYNNEI. The CDR3 DNA reads as TGTGCCAGCAGTGTGAATAGCGGGGGGGCAGGAGAGACCCAGTACTTC. Translating it yields CASSVNSGGAGETQYF.

V gene TRBV7-3 combines with J gene TRBJ2-3; the D is unclear. Germline V gene sequence: CDR1 SGHTA, CDR2 FQGTGA. V was pared by 1 base and J by 4 bases, with 9 bases between. The CDR3 loop spans 14 amino acids. Written as DNA, the CDR3 is TGTGCCAGCAGCTTAAATGCTGCCTCAGATACGCAGTATTTT. Translation: CASSLNAASDTQYF.

The chain has TRBV7-2 and TRBJ1-2; a weak D match, TRBD1 (5 bases). V was trimmed by 3 bases and J by 2 bases, leaving 10 bases between them. The CDR3 extends over 14 amino acids. CDR1 and CDR2 from the germline V gene are SGHTA and FQGNSA. The CDR3 coding sequence is TGTGCCAGCAGCTTCGACAGACAGAACTATGGCTACACCTTC. Encoded protein: CASSFDRQNYGYTF.

This clonotype was recorded a few times. The chain joins TRBV7-2 to TRBJ1-1; D perhaps matches TRBD1 (5 bases). Per germline, CDR1 SGHTA and CDR2 FQGNSA. V lost 5 bases, J lost 1 base, and 11 bases lay in between. This CDR3 has 14 amino acids. CDR3 DNA: TGTGCCAGCAGCGTGGACACGCCGAACACTGAAGCTTTCTTT. This sequence encodes CASSVDTPNTEAFF.

Only a few counts were recorded for this clonotype. This chain joins TRBV7-2 and TRBJ1-1; D remains ambiguous. CDR3 size: 14 residues. V was trimmed by 2 bases and J by 0 bases, leaving 7 bases between them. The germline V gene encodes CDR1 SGHTA and CDR2 FQGNSA. CDR3 coding DNA: TGTGCCAGCAGCTTAAAGACCCTGAACACTGAAGCTTTCTTT. Residues: CASSLKTLNTEAFF.

This chain links TRBV24-1 with TRBJ2-3; D might be TRBD1 (5 bases). CDR1 is KGHDR and CDR2 is SFDVKD in the germline V gene. Trimming shortened V by 2 bases and J by 5 bases, and 19 bases separated the two germline ends. The CDR3 is 17 amino acids. The CDR3 DNA reads TGTGCCACCAGTGATTGGAGCACCAAGGGGTTTAGAGATACGCAGTATTTT. Encoded protein: CATSDWSTKGFRDTQYF.

This clonotype has a handful of counts. The rearrangement uses TRBV9 and TRBJ1-5, with D maybe TRBD1 (6 bases). The V end lost 3 bases, the J end lost 5 bases, and 15 bases lay between the germline ends. Per germline, CDR1 SGDLS and CDR2 YYNGEE. CDR3 size: 15 residues. CDR3 bases: TGTGCCAGCAGCGGAGACTCAGGGGCTGATCAGCCCCAGCATTTT. Its translation: CASSGDSGADQPQHF. Full variable domain (rest looked up from reference TRBV9 and TRBJ1-5): DSGVTQTPKHLITATGQRVTLRCSPRSGDLSVYWYQQSLDQGLQFLIQYYNGEERAKGNILERFSAQQFPDLHSELNLSSLELGDSALYFCASSGDSGADQPQHFGDGTRLSIL.

The chain is built from TRBV11-3 and TRBJ2-2; 11 positions match TRBD2. V was clipped by 5 bases and J by 7 bases; unmatched bases: 6. The germline V gene encodes CDR1 SGHNT and CDR2 YENEEA. The CDR3 has 15 residues. The CDR3 sequence: CASSLTSGAVGELFF. CDR3 sequence (DNA): TGTGCCAGCAGCCTGACTAGCGGGGCGGTCGGGGAGCTGTTTTTT.

DNA of the CDR3: TGTGCCAGCAGCCCACCCACCGGGACAGGGAACTACGAGCAGTACTTC. It is translated as CASSPPTGTGNYEQYF. V gene TRBV3-1 combines with J gene TRBJ2-7, with 9 bases that match TRBD1. Per the germline V gene, CDR1 is LGHDT and CDR2 is YNNKEL (reference sequence). Losses at the gene ends were 4 bases for V and 3 bases for J; bases not matched to a gene: 10. The CDR3 is 16 amino acids.

There are a few counts of this clonotype. The chain carries TRBV4-1 and TRBJ2-7, with D perhaps matching TRBD1 (6 bases). CDR1 and CDR2 (germline): MGHRA, YSYEKL. The germline V and J ends were trimmed by 5 bases and 4 bases, with 15 bases remaining between them. The CDR3 is made up of 14 amino acids. The CDR3 spells CASSKPGHRYEQYF. The CDR3 DNA reads as TGCGCCAGCAGCAAACCGGGACACCGATACGAGCAGTACTTC.

This clonotype was recorded at least ten times. The chain uses TRBV12-3 or TRBV12-4 and TRBJ2-7; a weak D match, TRBD2 (5 bases). This CDR3 is 13 amino acids long. V was clipped by 6 bases and J by 3 bases, with 12 bases between them. CDR3 amino acids: CASSPGGFYEQYV. The CDR3 nucleotides are TGTGCCAGCAGCCCCGGAGGATTCTACGAGCAGTACGTC.

This clonotype was seen a handful of times. The rearrangement joins TRBV18 to TRBJ1-2; the D is unclear. With 6 bases removed from V and 4 bases from J, the gap between germline ends came to 12 bases. Germline V gene sequence: CDR1 KGHSH, CDR2 LQKENI. This CDR3 has 13 residues. CDR3 amino acids: CASSEDVSYGYTF. DNA of the CDR3: TGTGCCAGCTCGGAAGATGTTAGCTATGGCTACACCTTC.

The table lists this clonotype with many counts. The V call is TRBV28, the J call TRBJ2-5; 9 bases match TRBD1. This CDR3 is built from 16 residues. V was pared by 5 bases and J by 8 bases, with 15 bases of the junction left unmatched. Germline CDR1 is MDHEN and CDR2 is SYDVKM. The chain's CDR3 is CASSPGTGRYGATQYF. The CDR3 DNA follows: TGTGCCAGCAGTCCTGGGACAGGGAGGTACGGGGCCACCCAGTACTTC.

This clonotype was seen a few times. V is TRBV7-2 and J is TRBJ2-3; 11 bases align to TRBD1. The CDR3 totals 16 residues. Germline V gives CDR1 SGHTA, CDR2 FQGNSA. The V gene end was trimmed by 9 bases and the J gene end by 6 bases; junction bases not matched to a gene: 14. CDR3 region: CASHNGAGQGGDTQYF. The DNA of the CDR3 is TGTGCCAGTCATAATGGGGCGGGACAGGGGGGCGATACGCAGTATTTT.

There are many counts of this clonotype. The chain carries TRBV20-1 and TRBJ2-7; D is ambiguous. CDR3 length equals 13 residues. The germline CDR1 and CDR2 sequences are DFQATT and SNEGSKA (reference sequence). Trimming removed 6 bases from V and 2 bases from J, with 14 bases in between. CDR3 residues: CSALGRAAYEQYF. CDR3 DNA sequence: TGCAGTGCCCTCGGCAGAGCTGCCTACGAGCAGTACTTC.

This clonotype was counted a few times. The chain carries TRBV6-5 and TRBJ1-2; TRBD1 might be the D (6 bases). The CDR3 consists of 12 residues. Trimming stripped 6 bases from V and 5 bases from J, with 10 bases between. CDR1 and CDR2 (germline): MNHEY, SVGAGI. CDR3 region: CASRPQGYGYTF. The CDR3 DNA reads as TGTGCCAGCAGACCCCAGGGGTATGGCTACACCTTC.

This clonotype was picked up a small number of times. V usage is TRBV20-1 and J usage is TRBJ1-2; possible D gene TRBD1, 5 bases. V lost 3 bases and J lost 2, with 19 bases in between. Germline CDR1 and CDR2: DFQATT and SNEGSKA (reference sequence). The CDR3 is 16 residues long. CDR3 DNA: TGCAGTGCTAGCTTGGCAGGGAGCGCGTCGAACTATGGCTACACCTTC. Its translation: CSASLAGSASNYGYTF.

The chain carries TRBV7-8 and TRBJ2-2; no clear D gene. CDR3 size: 16 residues. The V end lost 5 bases, the J end lost 1 base, and 14 bases lay between the germline ends. Germline CDR1 SGHVS, CDR2 FQNEAQ. CDR3 in amino acids: CASSPTRAVNTGELFF. DNA for the CDR3: TGTGCCAGCAGCCCCACCCGGGCAGTGAACACCGGGGAGCTGTTTTTT.

This clonotype was observed a handful of times. The J gene is TRBJ1-6, the V gene TRBV7-2, with TRBD1 as a possible D gene (5 bases). This CDR3 has 17 amino acids. V shed 1 base and J shed 10 bases, with 20 bases lying between them. Per the germline V gene, CDR1 is SGHTA and CDR2 is FQGNSA. The CDR3 nucleotides read TGTGCCAGCAGCTTAGGCATACCGTGGAGGGGTCGATCACCCCTCCACTTT. This sequence encodes CASSLGIPWRGRSPLHF.

In its sample, this clonotype was seen many times. This rearrangement joins TRBV7-8 to TRBJ2-1; D uncertain. Germline V gene data show CDR1 as SGHVS and CDR2 as FQNEAQ. Trimming stripped 5 bases from V and 4 bases from J, with 18 bases between. This CDR3 has 16 amino acids. Here the CDR3 DNA reads TGTGCCAGCAGCCGAGTCCCCACCCCCATTTACAATGAGCAGTTCTTC. Translating it yields CASSRVPTPIYNEQFF. Complete variable domain (other parts from reference TRBV7-8 and TRBJ2-1): GAGVSQSPRYKVAKRGQDVALRCDPISGHVSLFWYQQALGQGPEFLTYFQNEAQLDKSGLPSDRFFAERPEGSVSTLKIQRTQQEDSAVYLCASSRVPTPIYNEQFFGPGTRLTVL.

In nucleotides, the CDR3 is TGTGCCAGCAGCCCCGTAGCGGGGGAAATGCAGTATTTT. Protein sequence: CASSPVAGEMQYF. The chain joins TRBV7-2 to TRBJ2-3; 9 bases agree with TRBD2. Germline V gene sequence: CDR1 SGHTA, CDR2 FQGNSA. Trimming took 5 bases from V and 11 from J; bases not matched to a gene: 8. This CDR3 contains 13 residues.

The gene calls are TRBV7-9 and TRBJ1-1; D remains unclear. V gave up 2 bases and J gave up 1 base, with 14 bases separating them. CDR1 is SEHNR and CDR2 is FQNEAQ in the germline V gene (reference sequence). CDR3 length: 16 amino acids. CDR3 in DNA: TGTGCCAGCAGCTTACAAGGTGTCCCCCGGAACACTGAAGCTTTCTTT. Amino acids: CASSLQGVPRNTEAFF.

The J gene is TRBJ2-2, the V gene TRBV7-6; possible D gene TRBD1, 7 bases. Germline assignment: CDR1 SGHVS and CDR2 FNYEAQ. The CDR3 is 17 amino acids. Trimming cost V 3 bases and J 2 bases, with 16 bases left between them. The CDR3 sequence: CASSFWQGEVNTGELFF. The CDR3 bases are TGTGCCAGCAGCTTTTGGCAGGGGGAGGTTAACACCGGGGAGCTGTTTTTT.

A few counts support this clonotype. The rearrangement uses TRBV27 and TRBJ1-1; the match to TRBD1 covers 7 bases. Germline V gene lookup returns CDR1 MNHEY and CDR2 SMNVEV (reference sequence). The CDR3 sequence is 17 residues long. V lost 3 bases and J lost 2; bases outside the gene matches: 12. CDR3 coding DNA: TGTGCCAGCAGTTTCCGGTCGCGGACAGGACGAAACACTGAAGCTTTCTTT. It yields the protein CASSFRSRTGRNTEAFF.

This clonotype has just a few counts. The J gene is TRBJ2-1, the V gene TRBV5-4; no firm D call. In germline, CDR1 is SGHNT, CDR2 YYREEE (reference sequence). V shed 0 bases and J shed 10 bases, with 11 bases lying between them. This CDR3 has 13 residues. DNA for the CDR3: TGTGCCAGCAGCTTGGGCCTCTCTTCCGAGCAGTTCTTC. Residues: CASSLGLSSEQFF.

The chain has TRBV30 and TRBJ2-7; D is unclear. The CDR3 loop spans 12 amino acids. The germline V and J ends were trimmed by 2 bases and 3 bases, with 8 bases remaining between them. CDR1 and CDR2 from the germline V gene are GTSNPN and SVGIG (reference sequence). This chain's CDR3 is CAWSFGGYEQYF. For the CDR3, the DNA is TGTGCCTGGAGTTTTGGTGGCTACGAGCAGTACTTC.

The chain couples TRBV3-1 to TRBJ1-2; D may be TRBD1 (6 bases). The V gene lost 5 bases and the J gene lost 5 bases, with 18 bases spanning the gap. The CDR3 consists of 15 residues. Germline CDR1 LGHDT, CDR2 YNNKEL (reference sequence). CDR3 in amino acids: CASSWTVSTSYGYTF. CDR3 DNA sequence: TGTGCCAGCAGCTGGACAGTGTCAACGTCTTATGGCTACACCTTC.